A selection of T cell receptor beta chains follows, all from one sample in a study of tumor-infiltrating lymphocytes in localized non-small cell lung cancer. Profiling relied on immunoSEQ multiplex PCR, and the TCRdb table lists in-frame clones only, not all of them. The table has 9,000 to 15,000 clones, around 71% seen once. Input material: uninvolved lung tissue not adjacent to the tumor. These receptors were collected from a human donor with non-small cell lung cancer. Each CDR3 is given with its conserved first and last residue. A D gene is named only where the DNA matches it firmly. The size entry is marked missing in some rows and otherwise reads once, few, many or a size class.

j_call: TRBJ2-7
cdr3_length: 11
v_call: TRBV10-3
clone_size: -
d_call: -
cdr3_nt: TGTGCCATCAGTGAGTACCACGAGCAGTACTTC
cdr3_aa: CAISEYHEQYF

j_call: TRBJ1-3
cdr3_length: 13
v_call: TRBV6-6
clone_size: -
d_call: TRBD1
cdr3_nt: TGTGCCAGCAGTTGGACAGGTGGAAACACCATATATTTT
cdr3_aa: CASSWTGGNTIYF

j_call: TRBJ1-2
cdr3_length: 14
v_call: TRBV7-2
clone_size: -
d_call: -
cdr3_nt: TGTGCCAGCAGCTTAAGCTCGGACCTGTATGGCTACACCTTC
cdr3_aa: CASSLSSDLYGYTF

j_call: TRBJ1-4
cdr3_length: 18
v_call: TRBV4-1
clone_size: -
d_call: -
cdr3_nt: TGCGCCAGCAGCCAAGAGATGGGGGGGCGGACGAGTCCGAAAAAACTGTTTTTT
cdr3_aa: CASSQEMGGRTSPKKLFF

j_call: TRBJ2-7
cdr3_length: 11
v_call: TRBV5-6
clone_size: -
d_call: -
cdr3_nt: TGTGCCAGCAGCTTGGGGCACGAGCAGTACTTC
cdr3_aa: CASSLGHEQYF

j_call: TRBJ2-2
cdr3_length: 15
v_call: TRBV5-1
clone_size: -
d_call: -
cdr3_nt: TGCGCCAGCAGCCGGACACTTGCGAACACCGGGGAGCTGTTTTTT
cdr3_aa: CASSRTLANTGELFF

j_call: TRBJ1-5
cdr3_length: 13
v_call: TRBV7-9
clone_size: -
d_call: -
cdr3_nt: TGTGCCAGCAGCGGGGGTGGCAATCAGCCCCAGCATTTT
cdr3_aa: CASSGGGNQPQHF

j_call: TRBJ2-7
cdr3_length: 11
v_call: TRBV6-5
clone_size: -
d_call: -
cdr3_nt: TGTGCCAGCAGACTAGACTACGAGCAGTACTTC
cdr3_aa: CASRLDYEQYF

j_call: TRBJ1-6
cdr3_length: 12
v_call: TRBV6-6
clone_size: -
d_call: -
cdr3_nt: TGTGCCAGCAGATCGGACACTCGTCTCCTCCACTTT
cdr3_aa: CASRSDTRLLHF

j_call: TRBJ1-3
cdr3_length: 11
v_call: TRBV5-1
clone_size: -
d_call: -
cdr3_nt: TGCGCCAGCAGCGTTGGAAACACCATATATTTT
cdr3_aa: CASSVGNTIYF

j_call: TRBJ1-4
cdr3_length: 15
v_call: TRBV19
clone_size: -
d_call: TRBD1
cdr3_nt: TGTGCCAGTAGTCACAGACAGGGATCTAATGAAAAACTGTTTTTT
cdr3_aa: CASSHRQGSNEKLFF

j_call: TRBJ1-5
cdr3_length: 17
v_call: TRBV6-1
clone_size: -
d_call: -
cdr3_nt: TGTGCCAGCAGTGAATGGGAGTGGGAGTCGGCTATCGGGCCCCAGCATTTT
cdr3_aa: CASSEWEWESAIGPQHF

j_call: TRBJ1-2
cdr3_length: 15
v_call: TRBV10-3
clone_size: -
d_call: -
cdr3_nt: TGTGCCATCAGTGAGTCGGCAGGGGCCGTCTATGGCTACACCTTC
cdr3_aa: CAISESAGAVYGYTF

j_call: TRBJ1-3
cdr3_length: 15
v_call: TRBV28
clone_size: -
d_call: -
cdr3_nt: TGTGCCAGCAGCTGGGGGACCCACTCTGGAAACACCATATATTTT
cdr3_aa: CASSWGTHSGNTIYF

j_call: TRBJ2-1
cdr3_length: 15
v_call: TRBV9
clone_size: -
d_call: -
cdr3_nt: TGTGCCAGCAGCGGCCCTCAGGGGCCGTACAATGAGCAGTTCTTC
cdr3_aa: CASSGPQGPYNEQFF

j_call: TRBJ2-2
cdr3_length: 15
v_call: TRBV11-2
clone_size: -
d_call: TRBD2
cdr3_nt: TGTGCCAGCAGCTTGAGATTAGCGGGAAGCGGGGAGCTGTTTTTT
cdr3_aa: CASSLRLAGSGELFF

j_call: TRBJ1-6
cdr3_length: 15
v_call: TRBV18
clone_size: few
d_call: -
cdr3_nt: TGTGCCAGCTCACCACGCCAAGGGGAGGGTTCACCCCTCCACTTT
cdr3_aa: CASSPRQGEGSPLHF

j_call: TRBJ1-5
cdr3_length: 15
v_call: TRBV5-1
clone_size: -
d_call: -
cdr3_nt: TGCGCCAGCAGCTTGGAGGGCACCAACAATCAGCCCCAGCATTTT
cdr3_aa: CASSLEGTNNQPQHF

j_call: TRBJ2-2
cdr3_length: 17
v_call: TRBV15
clone_size: -
d_call: -
cdr3_nt: TGTGCCACCAGCAGAGATCGTCGCAGCGCTAACACCGGGGAGCTGTTTTTT
cdr3_aa: CATSRDRRSANTGELFF

j_call: TRBJ1-2
cdr3_length: 14
v_call: TRBV7-2
clone_size: few
d_call: TRBD1
cdr3_nt: TGTGCCAGCACCTGGGGACAGGGGAGACATGGCTACACCTTC
cdr3_aa: CASTWGQGRHGYTF

j_call: TRBJ1-4
cdr3_length: 15
v_call: TRBV9
clone_size: -
d_call: -
cdr3_nt: TGTGCCAGCAGCGTCTTCGAAGGGTCGGCCGAAAAACTGTTTTTT
cdr3_aa: CASSVFEGSAEKLFF

j_call: TRBJ2-3
cdr3_length: 15
v_call: TRBV4-3
clone_size: -
d_call: -
cdr3_nt: TGCGCCAGCAGCCAAGAGAGGGCTAGAAGAGATACGCAGTATTTT
cdr3_aa: CASSQERARRDTQYF

j_call: TRBJ2-7
cdr3_length: 13
v_call: TRBV5-1
clone_size: few
d_call: -
cdr3_nt: TGCGCCAGCAGCCCCTCTGGCTCCTACGAGCAGTACTTC
cdr3_aa: CASSPSGSYEQYF

j_call: TRBJ2-5
cdr3_length: 14
v_call: TRBV14
clone_size: -
d_call: -
cdr3_nt: TGTGCCAGCAGCCGGGGGTGGGCCCGGGAGACCCAGTACTTC
cdr3_aa: CASSRGWARETQYF

j_call: TRBJ2-1
cdr3_length: 14
v_call: TRBV30
clone_size: few
d_call: TRBD2
cdr3_nt: TGTGCCTGGAGTGTTTCTAGCGGGATGTATGAGCAGTTCTTC
cdr3_aa: CAWSVSSGMYEQFF

j_call: TRBJ2-7
cdr3_length: 15
v_call: TRBV5-1
clone_size: few
d_call: TRBD2
cdr3_nt: TGCGCCAGCAGCTTCGGTAGCGGGGGAGTATACGAGCAGTACTTC
cdr3_aa: CASSFGSGGVYEQYF

j_call: TRBJ2-7
cdr3_length: 17
v_call: TRBV5-4
clone_size: -
d_call: -
cdr3_nt: TGTGCCAGCAGCATAAAAGACTGGGCAAGCAACCCCTACGAGCAGTACTTC
cdr3_aa: CASSIKDWASNPYEQYF

j_call: TRBJ1-1
cdr3_length: 15
v_call: TRBV29-1
clone_size: few
d_call: -
cdr3_nt: TGCAGCGTTAAAAAGGCCGGACAGAGAACAGGTGAAGCTTTCTTT
cdr3_aa: CSVKKAGQRTGEAFF

j_call: TRBJ1-6
cdr3_length: 14
v_call: TRBV15
clone_size: -
d_call: -
cdr3_nt: TGTGCCACCAGCAGGTCATGGGGGGATTCACCCCTCCACTTT
cdr3_aa: CATSRSWGDSPLHF

j_call: TRBJ1-1
cdr3_length: 13
v_call: TRBV5-6
clone_size: few
d_call: -
cdr3_nt: TGTGCCAGCAGCTTGTTTCTGAACACTGAAGCTTTCTTT
cdr3_aa: CASSLFLNTEAFF

j_call: TRBJ1-1
cdr3_length: 16
v_call: TRBV4-3
clone_size: -
d_call: -
cdr3_nt: TGCGCCAGCAGCCAAGATTATAAGGGACTGAACACTGAAGCTTTCTTT
cdr3_aa: CASSQDYKGLNTEAFF

j_call: TRBJ2-7
cdr3_length: 15
v_call: TRBV6-5
clone_size: -
d_call: -
cdr3_nt: TGTGCCAGCAGTCCTCGGGGAGCGGGTACCTACGAGCAGTACTTC
cdr3_aa: CASSPRGAGTYEQYF

j_call: TRBJ1-2
cdr3_length: 16
v_call: TRBV7-8
clone_size: few
d_call: -
cdr3_nt: TGTGCCAGCAGCTTAGAGGGAAAAGCGGCTAACTATGGCTACACCTTC
cdr3_aa: CASSLEGKAANYGYTF

j_call: TRBJ1-2
cdr3_length: 16
v_call: TRBV4-3
clone_size: -
d_call: -
cdr3_nt: TGCGCCAGCAGCCAATCCAGTACAGGGATGAATCATGGCTACACCTTC
cdr3_aa: CASSQSSTGMNHGYTF

j_call: TRBJ2-1
cdr3_length: 16
v_call: TRBV11-3
clone_size: -
d_call: -
cdr3_nt: TGTGCCAGCAGCCTAGGGGGCGGGGACTCCTACAATGAGCAGTTCTTC
cdr3_aa: CASSLGGGDSYNEQFF

j_call: TRBJ1-2
cdr3_length: 15
v_call: TRBV6-5
clone_size: -
d_call: TRBD1
cdr3_nt: TGTGCCAGCAGTCCTCGACAGGGGGATAACTATGGCTACACCTTC
cdr3_aa: CASSPRQGDNYGYTF

j_call: TRBJ2-7
cdr3_length: 15
v_call: TRBV28
clone_size: -
d_call: TRBD1
cdr3_nt: TGTGCCAGCAGGAAAGGGGGCAGTTACTCCTACGAGCAGTACTTC
cdr3_aa: CASRKGGSYSYEQYF

j_call: TRBJ2-1
cdr3_length: 16
v_call: TRBV5-5
clone_size: -
d_call: TRBD1
cdr3_nt: TGTGCCAGCAGCTTGCCGACAGGGGGGGCCTACAATGAGCAGTTCTTC
cdr3_aa: CASSLPTGGAYNEQFF

j_call: TRBJ2-1
cdr3_length: 17
v_call: TRBV9
clone_size: -
d_call: TRBD2
cdr3_nt: TGTGCCAGCAGCGTAGGTAGCGGGGGGCGCTTTTACAATGAGCAGTTCTTC
cdr3_aa: CASSVGSGGRFYNEQFF

j_call: TRBJ2-7
cdr3_length: 14
v_call: TRBV7-2
clone_size: few
d_call: TRBD2
cdr3_nt: TGTGCCAGCAGCTTACGAGGGAGGGCCGGCGAGCAGTACTTC
cdr3_aa: CASSLRGRAGEQYF

j_call: TRBJ2-6
cdr3_length: 15
v_call: TRBV14
clone_size: -
d_call: -
cdr3_nt: TGTGCCAGCAGTGGCAGGGTAACTGGGGCCAACGTCCTGACTTTC
cdr3_aa: CASSGRVTGANVLTF

j_call: TRBJ1-2
cdr3_length: 14
v_call: TRBV6-5
clone_size: -
d_call: TRBD1
cdr3_nt: TGTGCCAGCAGTTACTCCGCGGGACAGTATGGCTACACCTTC
cdr3_aa: CASSYSAGQYGYTF

j_call: TRBJ2-2
cdr3_length: 17
v_call: TRBV5-4
clone_size: -
d_call: TRBD1
cdr3_nt: TGTGCCAGCAGCTTGGCTCAGGGGGCGAAGAGGCCCGGGGAGCTGTTTTTT
cdr3_aa: CASSLAQGAKRPGELFF

j_call: TRBJ1-2
cdr3_length: 12
v_call: TRBV19
clone_size: few
d_call: TRBD1
cdr3_nt: TGTGCCAGTAGTCCGGGACAGTGGGGCTACACCTTC
cdr3_aa: CASSPGQWGYTF

j_call: TRBJ2-7
cdr3_length: 16
v_call: TRBV4-3
clone_size: -
d_call: TRBD1
cdr3_nt: TGCGCCAGCAGCCAAGGACCGGGACAGGGAACCTACGAGCAGTACTTC
cdr3_aa: CASSQGPGQGTYEQYF

j_call: TRBJ1-2
cdr3_length: 16
v_call: TRBV4-3
clone_size: -
d_call: -
cdr3_nt: TGCGCCAGCAGCCAAGATCCGGCGGGAGCTAACTATGGCTACACCTTC
cdr3_aa: CASSQDPAGANYGYTF

j_call: TRBJ2-3
cdr3_length: 13
v_call: TRBV19
clone_size: few
d_call: -
cdr3_nt: TGTGCCAGTAGTGGCACGAGGGGAGATACGCAGTATTTT
cdr3_aa: CASSGTRGDTQYF

j_call: TRBJ2-3
cdr3_length: 13
v_call: TRBV4-3
clone_size: -
d_call: TRBD2
cdr3_nt: TGCGCCAGCAGCCGACTAGCGGGAGATACGCAGTATTTT
cdr3_aa: CASSRLAGDTQYF

j_call: TRBJ1-5
cdr3_length: 16
v_call: TRBV6-5
clone_size: -
d_call: -
cdr3_nt: TGTGCCAGCAGTTTATATGGACAGTATAGCAATCAGCCCCAGCATTTT
cdr3_aa: CASSLYGQYSNQPQHF

j_call: TRBJ1-6
cdr3_length: 12
v_call: TRBV7-2
clone_size: -
d_call: -
cdr3_nt: TGTGCCAGCAGTCACCCGGGTTCACCCCTCCACTTT
cdr3_aa: CASSHPGSPLHF

j_call: TRBJ2-7
cdr3_length: 14
v_call: TRBV7-2
clone_size: -
d_call: -
cdr3_nt: TGTGCCAGCAGCCCCAATATCGGCTCCTACGAGCAGTACTTC
cdr3_aa: CASSPNIGSYEQYF

j_call: TRBJ2-7
cdr3_length: 16
v_call: TRBV27
clone_size: -
d_call: TRBD2
cdr3_nt: TGTGCCAGCAGACTAGCGGGAGGGCCAATAGGGTACGAGCAGTACTTC
cdr3_aa: CASRLAGGPIGYEQYF

j_call: TRBJ2-3
cdr3_length: 19
v_call: TRBV14
clone_size: -
d_call: TRBD2
cdr3_nt: TGTGCCAGCAGCCAAGGGGATATTTGGACTAGCGGGGGCACAGATACGCAGTATTTT
cdr3_aa: CASSQGDIWTSGGTDTQYF

j_call: TRBJ1-5
cdr3_length: 16
v_call: TRBV19
clone_size: -
d_call: -
cdr3_nt: TGTGCCAGTGCTACAGGAGCAGATTTTAGCAATCAGCCCCAGCATTTT
cdr3_aa: CASATGADFSNQPQHF

j_call: TRBJ1-1
cdr3_length: 13
v_call: TRBV4-3
clone_size: -
d_call: -
cdr3_nt: TGCGCCAGCAGCCATGACAGGAACACTGAAGCTTTCTTT
cdr3_aa: CASSHDRNTEAFF

j_call: TRBJ2-4
cdr3_length: 17
v_call: TRBV5-4
clone_size: -
d_call: -
cdr3_nt: TGTGCCAGCAGCTTCGTCGGGGGGCCACAGGCCAAAAACATTCAGTACTTC
cdr3_aa: CASSFVGGPQAKNIQYF

j_call: TRBJ2-7
cdr3_length: 14
v_call: TRBV19
clone_size: -
d_call: -
cdr3_nt: TGTGCCAGTAGTATCAGGACTTCCACCTACGAGCAGTACTTC
cdr3_aa: CASSIRTSTYEQYF

j_call: TRBJ1-5
cdr3_length: 13
v_call: TRBV28
clone_size: -
d_call: -
cdr3_nt: TGTGCCAGCTCCCCGGTTAGCAATCAGCCCCAGCATTTT
cdr3_aa: CASSPVSNQPQHF